The T cell receptor (beta chain) under discussion was sequenced for a study of blood T cell repertoires in COVID-19. Study as a whole: Italy, Spain and the United States were the sources of the convalescent and acute COVID-19 samples. Nucleic acid was either cDNA or gDNA, and it came from T cells, B-cell-depleted T cells, or PBMCs.

Cohorts were based on clinical histories the participants reported. This clone was seen once. The CDR3 sequence is 12 residues long. Germline assignment: CDR1 ENHRY and CDR2 SYGVKD. The germline V and J ends were trimmed by 5 bases and 5 bases, with 7 bases remaining between them. How the authors handled the data: It was from reference gene primer amplification that nucleated cell counts were estimated. The assay was immunoSEQ multiplex PCR, and TCRdb's table has in-frame clones only and misses some. V and J calls and clone size are given by that table; D and trimming were obtained from the DNA. The profile covers fewer than 500,000 clones, with around 87% appearing a single time and 1.3% taken by the ten largest.

The receptor was isolated from a man aged 25 to 40 who had recovered from COVID-19. Input material: PBMCs or T cells enriched from blood (not recorded which). V and J are TRBV10-3 and TRBJ2-1, with D perhaps TRBD1 (6 bases). CDR3 nucleotides: TGTGCCATCAGTACAGGGAACAATGAGCAGTTCTTC. It translates to CAISTGNNEQFF.